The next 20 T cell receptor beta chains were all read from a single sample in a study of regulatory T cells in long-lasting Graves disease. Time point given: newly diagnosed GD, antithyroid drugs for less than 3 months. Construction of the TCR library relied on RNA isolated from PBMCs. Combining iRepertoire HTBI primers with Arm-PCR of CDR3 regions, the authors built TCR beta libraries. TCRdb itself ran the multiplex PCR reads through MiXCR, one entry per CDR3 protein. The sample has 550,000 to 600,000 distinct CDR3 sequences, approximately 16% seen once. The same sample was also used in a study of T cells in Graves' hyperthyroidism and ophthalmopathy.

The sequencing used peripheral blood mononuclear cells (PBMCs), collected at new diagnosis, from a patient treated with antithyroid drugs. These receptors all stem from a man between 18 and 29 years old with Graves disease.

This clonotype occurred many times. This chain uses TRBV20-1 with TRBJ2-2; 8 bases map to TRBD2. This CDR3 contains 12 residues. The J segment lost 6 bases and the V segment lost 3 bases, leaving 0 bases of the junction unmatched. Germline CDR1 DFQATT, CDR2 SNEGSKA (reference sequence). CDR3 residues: CSASGRAGELFF. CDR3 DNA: TGCAGTGCTAGCGGGAGGGCCGGGGAGCTGTTTTTT.

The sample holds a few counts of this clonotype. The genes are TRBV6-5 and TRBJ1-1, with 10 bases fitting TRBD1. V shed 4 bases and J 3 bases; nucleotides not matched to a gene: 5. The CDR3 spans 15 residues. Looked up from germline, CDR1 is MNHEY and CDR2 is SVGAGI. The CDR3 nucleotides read TGTGCCAGCAGTTTTGACAGGGGGCGAGACACTGAAGCTTTCTTT. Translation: CASSFDRGRDTEAFF.

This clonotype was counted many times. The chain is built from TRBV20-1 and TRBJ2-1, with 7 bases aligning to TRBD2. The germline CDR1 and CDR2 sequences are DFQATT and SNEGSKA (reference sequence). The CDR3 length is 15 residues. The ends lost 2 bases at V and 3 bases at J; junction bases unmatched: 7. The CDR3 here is CSARRAGVDYNEQFF. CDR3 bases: TGCAGTGCTAGACGGGCGGGAGTGGACTACAATGAGCAGTTCTTC.

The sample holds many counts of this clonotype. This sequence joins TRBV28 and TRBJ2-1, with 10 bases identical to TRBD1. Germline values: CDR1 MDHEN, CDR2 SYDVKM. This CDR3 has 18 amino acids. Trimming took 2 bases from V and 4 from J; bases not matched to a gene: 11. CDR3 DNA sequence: TGTGCCAGCAGTTTAGCCCCACCCGGGACAGGGGTATACAATGAGCAGTTCTTC. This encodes CASSLAPPGTGVYNEQFF.

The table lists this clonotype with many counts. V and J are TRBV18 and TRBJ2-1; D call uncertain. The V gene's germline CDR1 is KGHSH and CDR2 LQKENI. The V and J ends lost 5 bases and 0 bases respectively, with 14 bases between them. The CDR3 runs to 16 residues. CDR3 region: CASSEQGLSSYNEQFF. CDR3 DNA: TGTGCCAGCTCAGAACAAGGCCTTAGCTCCTACAATGAGCAGTTCTTC.

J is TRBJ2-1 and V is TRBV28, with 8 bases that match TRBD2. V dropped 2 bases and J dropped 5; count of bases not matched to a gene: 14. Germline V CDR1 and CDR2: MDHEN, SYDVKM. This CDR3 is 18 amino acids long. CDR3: CASSLGLYAGRVDNEQFF. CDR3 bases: TGTGCCAGCAGTTTAGGGCTCTATGCCGGGAGGGTTGACAATGAGCAGTTCTTC. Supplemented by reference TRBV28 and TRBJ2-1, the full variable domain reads DVKVTQSSRYLVKRTGEKVFLECVQDMDHENMFWYRQDPGLGLRLIYFSYDVKMKEKGDIPEGYSVSREKKERFSLILESASTNQTSMYLCASSLGLYAGRVDNEQFFGPGTRLTVL.

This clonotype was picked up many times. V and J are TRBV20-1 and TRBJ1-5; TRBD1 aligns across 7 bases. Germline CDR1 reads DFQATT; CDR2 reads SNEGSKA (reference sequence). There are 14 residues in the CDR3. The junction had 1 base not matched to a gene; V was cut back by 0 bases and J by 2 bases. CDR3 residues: CSARDDRGNQPQHF. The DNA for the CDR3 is TGCAGTGCTAGAGACGACAGGGGCAATCAGCCCCAGCATTTT.

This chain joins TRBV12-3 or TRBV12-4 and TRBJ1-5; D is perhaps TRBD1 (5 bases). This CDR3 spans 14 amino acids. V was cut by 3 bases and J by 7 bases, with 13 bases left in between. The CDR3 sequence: CASSFWGIGQPQHF. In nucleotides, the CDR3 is TGTGCCAGCAGTTTTTGGGGGATCGGCCAGCCCCAGCATTTT.

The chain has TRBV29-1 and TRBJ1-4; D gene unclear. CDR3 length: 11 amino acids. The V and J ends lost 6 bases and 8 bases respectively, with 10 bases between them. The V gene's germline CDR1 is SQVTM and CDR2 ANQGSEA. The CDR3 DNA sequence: TGCAGCGTGAGCATTTCCGAAAAACTGTTTTTT. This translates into CSVSISEKLFF.

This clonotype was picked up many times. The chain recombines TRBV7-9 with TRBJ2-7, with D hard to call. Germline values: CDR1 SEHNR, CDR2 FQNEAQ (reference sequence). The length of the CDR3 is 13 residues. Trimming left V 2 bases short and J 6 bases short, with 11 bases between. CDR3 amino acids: CASSLSGKGEQYF. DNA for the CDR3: TGTGCCAGCAGCTTATCGGGTAAGGGCGAGCAGTACTTC.

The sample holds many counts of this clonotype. The CDR3 DNA follows: TGTGCCAGCAGCTTGACAGGGTCAATCCGAGAGACCCAGTACTTC. The encoded protein is CASSLTGSIRETQYF. The J gene is TRBJ2-5, the V gene TRBV5-5; D may be TRBD1 (6 bases). Between the trimmed V and J ends, which lost 1 base and 4 bases, there was a span of 14 bases. From germline, CDR1 is SGHKS and CDR2 YYEKEE (reference sequence). This CDR3 has 15 residues.

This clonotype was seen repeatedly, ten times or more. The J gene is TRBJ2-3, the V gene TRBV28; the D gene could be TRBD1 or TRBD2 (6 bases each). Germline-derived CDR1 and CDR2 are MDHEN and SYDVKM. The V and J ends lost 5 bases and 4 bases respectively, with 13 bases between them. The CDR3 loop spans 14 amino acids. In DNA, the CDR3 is TGTGCCAGCAGTCCAGAAGGGGGGCCAGATACGCAGTATTTT. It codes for CASSPEGGPDTQYF.

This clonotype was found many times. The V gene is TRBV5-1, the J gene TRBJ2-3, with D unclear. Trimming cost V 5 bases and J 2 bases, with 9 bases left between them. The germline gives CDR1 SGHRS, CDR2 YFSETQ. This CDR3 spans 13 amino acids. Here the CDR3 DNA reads TGCGCCAGCAGGTCGGATCCCACAGATACGCAGTATTTT. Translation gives CASRSDPTDTQYF. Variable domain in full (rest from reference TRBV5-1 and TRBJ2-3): KAGVTQTPRYLIKTRGQQVTLSCSPISGHRSVSWYQQTPGQGLQFLFEYFSETQRNKGNFPGRFSGRQFSNSRSEMNVSTLELGDSALYLCASRSDPTDTQYFGPGTRLTVL.

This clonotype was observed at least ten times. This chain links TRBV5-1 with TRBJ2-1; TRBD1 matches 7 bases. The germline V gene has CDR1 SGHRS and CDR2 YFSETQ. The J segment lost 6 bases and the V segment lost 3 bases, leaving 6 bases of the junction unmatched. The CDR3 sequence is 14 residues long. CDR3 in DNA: TGCGCCAGCAGCTCGACAGGGCGACGCAATGAGCAGTTCTTC. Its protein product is CASSSTGRRNEQFF. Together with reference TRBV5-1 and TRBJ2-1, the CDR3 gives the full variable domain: KAGVTQTPRYLIKTRGQQVTLSCSPISGHRSVSWYQQTPGQGLQFLFEYFSETQRNKGNFPGRFSGRQFSNSRSEMNVSTLELGDSALYLCASSSTGRRNEQFFGPGTRLTVL.

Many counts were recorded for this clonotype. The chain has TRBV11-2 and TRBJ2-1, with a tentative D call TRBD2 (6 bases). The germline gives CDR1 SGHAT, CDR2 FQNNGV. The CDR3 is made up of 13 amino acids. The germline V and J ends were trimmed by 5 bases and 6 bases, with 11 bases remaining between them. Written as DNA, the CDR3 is TGTGCCAGCAGCGGCGGGACGCTCAATGAGCAGTTCTTC. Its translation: CASSGGTLNEQFF. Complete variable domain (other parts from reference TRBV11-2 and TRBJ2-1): EAGVAQSPRYKIIEKRQSVAFWCNPISGHATLYWYQQILGQGPKLLIQFQNNGVVDDSQLPKDRFSAERLKGVDSTLKIQPAKLEDSAVYLCASSGGTLNEQFFGPGTRLTVL.

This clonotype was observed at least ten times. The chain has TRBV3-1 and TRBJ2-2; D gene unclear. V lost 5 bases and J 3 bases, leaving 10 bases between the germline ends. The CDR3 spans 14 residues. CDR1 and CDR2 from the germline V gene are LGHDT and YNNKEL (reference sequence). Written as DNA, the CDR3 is TGTGCCAGCAGCACCAAAGGGTACACCGGGGAGCTGTTTTTT. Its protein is CASSTKGYTGELFF.

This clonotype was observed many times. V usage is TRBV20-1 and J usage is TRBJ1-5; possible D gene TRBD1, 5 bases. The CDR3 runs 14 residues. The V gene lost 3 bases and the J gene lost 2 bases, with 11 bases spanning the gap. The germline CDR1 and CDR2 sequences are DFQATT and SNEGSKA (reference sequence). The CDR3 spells CSASQTEGNQPQHF. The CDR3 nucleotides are TGCAGTGCTAGTCAGACAGAGGGCAATCAGCCCCAGCATTTT.

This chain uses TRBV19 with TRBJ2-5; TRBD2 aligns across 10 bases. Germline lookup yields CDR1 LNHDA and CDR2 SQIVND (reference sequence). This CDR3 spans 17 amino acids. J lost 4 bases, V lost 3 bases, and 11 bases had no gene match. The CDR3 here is CASSMSALAGASETQYF. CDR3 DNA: TGTGCCAGTAGTATGTCCGCCCTAGCGGGAGCGTCAGAGACCCAGTACTTC.

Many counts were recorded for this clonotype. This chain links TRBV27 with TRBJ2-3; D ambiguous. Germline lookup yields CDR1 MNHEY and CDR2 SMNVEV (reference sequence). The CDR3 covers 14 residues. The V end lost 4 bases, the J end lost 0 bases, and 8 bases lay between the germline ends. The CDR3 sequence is CASSWVGSTDTQYF. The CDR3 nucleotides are TGTGCCAGCAGTTGGGTCGGGAGCACAGATACGCAGTATTTT.

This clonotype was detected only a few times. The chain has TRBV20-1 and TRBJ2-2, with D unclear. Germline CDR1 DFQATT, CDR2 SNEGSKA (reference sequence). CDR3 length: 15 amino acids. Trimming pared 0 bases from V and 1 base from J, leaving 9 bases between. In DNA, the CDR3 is TGCAGTGCTAGAGATCCCCTAGTGAACACCGGGGAGCTGTTTTTT. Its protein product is CSARDPLVNTGELFF.